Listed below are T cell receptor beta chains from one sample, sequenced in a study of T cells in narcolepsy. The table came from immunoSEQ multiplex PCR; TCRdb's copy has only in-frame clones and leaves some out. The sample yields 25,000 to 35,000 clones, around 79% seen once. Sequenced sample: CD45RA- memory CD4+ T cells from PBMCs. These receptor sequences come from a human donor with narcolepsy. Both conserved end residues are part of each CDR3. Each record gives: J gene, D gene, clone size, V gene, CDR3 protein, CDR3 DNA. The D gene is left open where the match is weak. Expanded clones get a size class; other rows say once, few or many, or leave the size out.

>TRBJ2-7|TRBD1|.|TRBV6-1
CASSERLGTGGHYEQYF
TGTGCCAGCAGTGAAAGGTTAGGGACAGGGGGACACTACGAGCAGTACTTC
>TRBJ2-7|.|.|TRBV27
CASSKLRQGTHEQYF
TGTGCCAGCAGCAAATTGCGCCAGGGGACGCACGAGCAGTACTTC
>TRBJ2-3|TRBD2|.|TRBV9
CASSELAGSTDTQYF
TGTGCCAGCAGCGAACTAGCGGGGAGCACAGATACGCAGTATTTT
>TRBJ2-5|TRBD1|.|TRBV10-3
CAISGTGQGAQETQYF
TGTGCCATCAGTGGAACAGGACAGGGGGCTCAAGAGACCCAGTACTTC
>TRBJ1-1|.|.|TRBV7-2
CASSSWVGWGGTEAFF
TGTGCCAGCAGTTCTTGGGTAGGTTGGGGAGGCACTGAAGCTTTCTTT
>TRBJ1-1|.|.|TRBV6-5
CASRTDQIEAFF
TGTGCCAGCAGAACCGACCAGATTGAAGCTTTCTTT
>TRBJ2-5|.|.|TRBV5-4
CASSWWSNEETQYF
TGTGCCAGCAGCTGGTGGTCAAACGAAGAGACCCAGTACTTC
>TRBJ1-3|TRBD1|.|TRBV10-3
CATSWDSALGNTIYF
TGTGCCACCTCGTGGGACAGTGCCCTTGGAAACACCATATATTTT
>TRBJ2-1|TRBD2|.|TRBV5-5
CASSSEPAGGGKNEQFF
TGTGCCAGCAGCTCAGAGCCAGCGGGAGGGGGAAAGAATGAGCAGTTCTTC
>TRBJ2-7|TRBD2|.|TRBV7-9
CASSTPRGGSTFEQYF
TGTGCCAGCAGCACCCCCCGGGGGGGCAGTACGTTCGAGCAGTACTTC
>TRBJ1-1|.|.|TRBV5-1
CASSLDGRGTMNTEAFF
TGCGCCAGCAGCTTGGACGGCAGGGGAACCATGAACACTGAAGCTTTCTTT
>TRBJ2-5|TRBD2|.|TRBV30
CAWTLRLAGVRETQYF
TGTGCCTGGACCTTAAGACTAGCGGGCGTGCGGGAGACCCAGTACTTC
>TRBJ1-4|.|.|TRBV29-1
CSVEGTHGEKLFF
TGCAGCGTTGAGGGGACCCACGGTGAAAAACTGTTTTTT
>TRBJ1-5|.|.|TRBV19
CASSGLTRQPQHF
TGTGCCAGTAGTGGACTGACCCGTCAGCCCCAGCATTTT
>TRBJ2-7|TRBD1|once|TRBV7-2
CASSQNGQAPTWYF
TGTGCCAGCAGCCAAAATGGACAGGCTCCGACGTGGTACTTC
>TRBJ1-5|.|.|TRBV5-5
CASSLVVLNQPQHF
TGTGCCAGCAGCTTGGTGGTCCTCAATCAGCCCCAGCATTTT
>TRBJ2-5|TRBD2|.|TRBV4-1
CASSQETSGNQETQYF
TGCGCCAGCAGCCAAGAGACTAGCGGGAATCAAGAGACCCAGTACTTC
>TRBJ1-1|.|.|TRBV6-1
CASSLTGIGTEAFF
TGTGCCAGCAGTCTTACAGGGATAGGCACTGAAGCTTTCTTT
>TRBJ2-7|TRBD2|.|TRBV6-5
CASSPRTSGYEQYF
TGTGCCAGCAGTCCACGGACTAGCGGCTACGAGCAGTACTTC
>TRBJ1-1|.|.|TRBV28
CASILSGSPNTEAFF
TGTGCCAGCATCCTCTCGGGGTCCCCGAACACTGAAGCTTTCTTT
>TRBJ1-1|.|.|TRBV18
CATSEVNTEAFF
TGTGCCACGTCGGAGGTGAACACTGAAGCTTTCTTT
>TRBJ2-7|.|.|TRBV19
CASSKTSGYEQYF
TGTGCCAGTAGTAAGACAAGCGGCTACGAGCAGTACTTC
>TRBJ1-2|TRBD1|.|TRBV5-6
CASGFRDRVNYGYTF
TGTGCCAGCGGATTCCGGGACAGGGTAAATTACGGCTACACCTTC
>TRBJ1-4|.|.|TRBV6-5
CATSLGTAREKLFF
TGTGCCACCTCACTCGGAACAGCCCGTGAAAAACTGTTTTTT
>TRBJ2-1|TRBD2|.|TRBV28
CASSRAGVSYNEQFF
TGTGCCAGCAGTCGAGCGGGAGTCTCCTACAATGAGCAGTTCTTC
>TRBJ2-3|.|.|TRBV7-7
CASSLKPGGLHPDTQYF
TGTGCCAGCAGCTTAAAGCCAGGAGGCCTCCACCCAGATACGCAGTATTTT
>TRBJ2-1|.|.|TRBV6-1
CASSGKQSSSYNEQFF
TGTGCCTCCAGTGGGAAGCAAAGTAGCTCCTACAATGAGCAGTTCTTC
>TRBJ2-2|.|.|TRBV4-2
CASSQDSTRMNTGELFF
TGTGCCAGCAGCCAAGATAGCACTAGAATGAACACCGGGGAGCTGTTTTTT
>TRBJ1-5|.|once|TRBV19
CASSLASNQPQHF
TGTGCCAGTTCCCTAGCGAGCAATCAGCCCCAGCATTTT
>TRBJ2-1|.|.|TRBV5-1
CASSLDIASRYNEQFF
TGCGCCAGCAGCTTGGATATAGCGTCGCGCTACAATGAGCAGTTCTTC
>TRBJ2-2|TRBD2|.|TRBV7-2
CASSRGGLGGTGELFF
TGTGCCAGCAGCAGAGGGGGACTAGGGGGCACCGGGGAGCTGTTTTTT
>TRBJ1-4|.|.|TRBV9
CASSVDGFEVGKLFF
TGTGCCAGCAGCGTAGATGGTTTCGAGGTTGGAAAACTGTTTTTT
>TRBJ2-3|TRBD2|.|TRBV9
CASSVGTRGGRVSDTQYF
TGTGCCAGCAGCGTAGGAACCCGGGGCGGGAGGGTCTCAGATACGCAGTATTTT
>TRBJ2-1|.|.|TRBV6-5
CASSQGLSSYNEQFF
TGTGCCAGCAGTCAGGGATTAAGCTCCTACAATGAGCAGTTCTTC
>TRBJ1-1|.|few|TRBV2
CASRMGQLSTEAFF
TGTGCCAGCAGGATGGGACAATTGAGCACTGAAGCTTTCTTT
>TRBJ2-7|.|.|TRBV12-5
CASGLVRTSYEQYF
TGTGCTAGTGGTTTGGTACGCACGTCCTACGAGCAGTACTTC
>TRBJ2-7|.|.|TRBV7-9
CASSPMGNFYEQYF
TGTGCCAGCAGCCCCATGGGCAATTTCTACGAGCAGTACTTC
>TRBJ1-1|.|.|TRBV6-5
CASSYLQATEAFF
TGTGCCAGCAGTTACTTACAGGCCACTGAAGCTTTCTTT
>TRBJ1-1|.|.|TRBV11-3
CASSPYVPGRGNTEAFF
TGTGCCAGCAGCCCCTACGTTCCTGGGCGGGGGAACACTGAAGCTTTCTTT
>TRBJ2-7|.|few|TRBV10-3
CAIRGTKQPYEQYF
TGTGCCATCAGGGGGACAAAGCAGCCCTACGAGCAGTACTTC
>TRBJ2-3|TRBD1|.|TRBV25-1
CASSWDRGLTDTQYF
TGTGCCAGCAGTTGGGACAGGGGGCTCACAGATACGCAGTATTTT
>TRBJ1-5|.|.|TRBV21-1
CASSGGCNQPQHF
TGTGCCAGCAGCGGGGGGTGCAATCAGCCCCAGCATTTT
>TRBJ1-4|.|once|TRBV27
CASSLYGEKLFF
TGTGCCAGCAGTTTATACGGGGAAAAACTGTTTTTT
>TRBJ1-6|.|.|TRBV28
CASRTLSNSPLHF
TGTGCCAGCCGTACTCTCTCAAATTCACCCCTCCACTTT
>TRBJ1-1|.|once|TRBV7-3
CASSLSGLQNTEAFF
TGTGCCAGCAGCTTATCGGGCCTCCAGAACACTGAAGCTTTCTTT
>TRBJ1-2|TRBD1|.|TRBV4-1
CASSGDRGHGYTF
TGCGCCAGCAGTGGCGACAGGGGGCACGGCTACACCTTC
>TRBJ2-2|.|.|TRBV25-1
CASGRSTGELFF
TGTGCCAGCGGCCGAAGCACCGGGGAGCTGTTTTTT
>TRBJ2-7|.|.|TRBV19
CASTHRDGEVEQYF
TGTGCCAGTACCCATCGGGACGGTGAGGTAGAGCAGTACTTC
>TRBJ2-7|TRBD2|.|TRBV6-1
CASSERGLAPGEQYF
TGTGCCAGCAGTGAGAGAGGACTAGCGCCGGGGGAGCAGTACTTC
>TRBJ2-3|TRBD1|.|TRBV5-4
CASSSPTGGASDTQYF
TGTGCCAGCAGCTCGCCCACAGGGGGCGCTTCGGATACGCAGTATTTT